The clone carrying this TCR beta chain was detected ten times or more. Its specificity is not known. TCRdb itself ran the 5' RACE reads through MiXCR, one entry per CDR3 protein. The sample contains 55,000 to 70,000 distinct CDR3 sequences, roughly 3.9% of which appear only once. This sample is part of a study of neurological immune-mediated disorders. Study observations and caveats: In HTLV-1-associated myelopathy, TCR clonal expansion was greatest, and in multiple sclerosis it was least, below healthy controls.

The CDR3 has 14 amino acids. Trimming stripped 7 bases from V and 5 bases from J, with 17 bases between. Unsorted libraries were generated from 2 million PBMCs held at -80 degrees C. The V call is TRBV12-3 or TRBV12-4, the J call TRBJ1-1, with D possibly TRBD1 on 5 matching bases. The TCR originated in a man aged 25-45 years with multiple sclerosis. Input material: PBMCs. CDR3 amino acids: CASILQDGGTEAFF. The CDR3 DNA sequence: TGTGCCAGCATCCTCCAAGACGGGGGGACTGAAGCTTTCTTT.